Reported below is one TCR beta chain. Given a much more abundant clone one base away, this may be a read error. The germline V gene has CDR1 SGHTA and CDR2 FQGNSA. CDR3 length: 14 amino acids. This sample is part of a study of Graves' ophthalmopathy and Graves' hyperthyroidism. TCR beta CDR3 regions were amplified from RNA transcripts. The authors performed first-round RT-PCR with HTBI primers and then a second-round multiplex PCR. TCRdb itself ran the multiplex PCR reads through MiXCR, one entry per CDR3 protein. The sample has almost 750,000 distinct CDR3 sequences; roughly 40% are singletons. The diagnosis was founded upon clinical symptoms, serum thyroxine, TRAb, thyroid ultrasound and orbital computed tomography.

The source is an adult man with Graves' ophthalmopathy. This chain uses TRBV7-2 with TRBJ1-5; D ambiguous. Sequenced: peripheral blood. The CDR3 here is CASTLDGSSQPQHF. CDR3 nucleotide sequence: TGTGCCAGCACCCTGGACGGTAGCAGTCAGCCCCAGCATTTT.